A single sample is the source of the 17 T cell receptor beta chains below, sequenced in a study of regulatory T cells in long-lasting Graves disease. Library construction for TCR beta used iRepertoire HTBI primers and Arm-PCR of CDR3 regions. TCRdb passed the multiplex PCR reads through MiXCR, listing each CDR3 protein once. Of roughly 500,000 distinct CDR3 sequences listed, around 12% were seen once; the top ten hold more than 8%. Indicated time point: newly diagnosed GD, antithyroid drugs for less than 3 months. Preparation of the TCR library used RNA extracted from PBMCs. These data are also associated with another study on T cells in Graves' hyperthyroidism and ophthalmopathy.

The material sequenced was peripheral blood mononuclear cells (PBMCs), taken at new diagnosis, from a patient treated with antithyroid drugs. These receptors all stem from a woman aged 25 to 45 with Graves disease.

Ten or more counts support this clonotype. The chain links TRBV28 to TRBJ1-2; 9 bases align to TRBD1. CDR3 length: 13 amino acids. Germline V gene lookup returns CDR1 MDHEN and CDR2 SYDVKM. V lost 7 bases to trimming and J lost 4 bases; unmatched junction nucleotides: 4. DNA for the CDR3: TGTGCCAGCAAAACAGGGGGCCGCTATGGCTACACCTTC. The encoded protein is CASKTGGRYGYTF.

The rearrangement links TRBV4-1 to TRBJ1-2; 7 nucleotides line up with TRBD1. Germline V gene lookup returns CDR1 MGHRA and CDR2 YSYEKL. This CDR3 region has 16 residues. V lost 2 bases and J lost 7; bases outside the gene matches: 13. CDR3 loop: CASSQPTQGSAGGYTF. The DNA of the CDR3 is TGCGCCAGCAGCCAACCTACACAGGGGAGTGCTGGTGGCTACACCTTC.

This clonotype appeared many times. The J gene is TRBJ1-2, the V gene TRBV7-9, with TRBD1 matching over 9 bases. CDR1 is SEHNR, CDR2 FQNEAQ, per germline (reference sequence). The CDR3 extends over 15 amino acids. With V trimmed by 4 bases and J by 1 base, 4 bases remained unmatched. The CDR3, as DNA: TGTGCCAGCAGCTCGACAGGGGGGCATAACTATGGCTACACCTTC. It is translated as CASSSTGGHNYGYTF.

This chain links TRBV5-4 with TRBJ2-4, with D possibly being TRBD1 (6 bases). Germline values: CDR1 SGHNT, CDR2 YYREEE (reference sequence). The ends were cut back, 1 base at V and 5 bases at J, with 22 bases in the middle. The CDR3 runs to 18 residues. The CDR3 sequence: CASSLSGGGWPSENIQYF. In DNA, the CDR3 is TGTGCCAGCAGCTTGAGTGGGGGCGGATGGCCTTCAGAAAACATTCAGTACTTC.

This clonotype appeared many times. This sequence joins TRBV4-2 and TRBJ1-2; D gene ambiguous. The V gene's germline CDR1 is LGHNA and CDR2 YNFKEQ. V dropped 1 base and J dropped 4 bases, with 7 bases sitting between them. The CDR3 sequence is 13 residues long. CDR3 DNA sequence: TGTGCCAGCAGCCAAGGGGTCACCTATGGCTACACCTTC. This translates into CASSQGVTYGYTF.

This clonotype has just a few counts. This chain joins TRBV28 and TRBJ1-5; TRBD1 is a possible D gene (5 bases). This CDR3 spans 14 amino acids. Deletions cut 1 base from V and 9 bases from J, with 13 bases between. Germline V lookup: CDR1 MDHEN, CDR2 SYDVKM. The CDR3 loop reads CASSLSGTIRPQHF. The CDR3 coding sequence is TGTGCCAGCAGTTTATCCGGGACCATCAGGCCCCAGCATTTT.

As for this clonotype: Being one base from a much bigger clone, this may be a read error. The chain links TRBV5-1 to TRBJ2-3; D is ambiguous. Trimming took 3 bases from V and 4 from J, leaving 12 bases between them. The CDR3 has 14 residues. Germline lookup yields CDR1 SGHRS and CDR2 YFSETQ. CDR3 sequence: CASSSLGASDTQYF. CDR3 sequence (DNA): TGCGCCAGCAGCTCGCTCGGAGCCTCAGATACGCAGTATTTT.

Points on this clonotype: Since a much larger clone is just one base distant, this may be a read error. The chain is built from TRBV7-2 and TRBJ2-3; D call uncertain. CDR3 size: 14 residues. Germline CDR1 and CDR2: SGHTA and FQGNSA. The ends were cut back, 5 bases at V and 2 bases at J, with 11 bases in the middle. The CDR3 spells CASSEDGFTDTQYF. The CDR3 region has the DNA TGTGCCAGCAGCGAGGACGGATTCACAGATACGCAGTATTTT.

This clonotype was detected many times. The genes are TRBV5-1 and TRBJ2-3; D is perhaps TRBD1 or TRBD2 (5 bases each). Germline CDR1 SGHRS, CDR2 YFSETQ. This CDR3 has 17 residues. Trimming removed 0 bases from V and 3 bases from J, with 17 bases in between. For the CDR3, the DNA is TGCGCCAGCAGCTTGGCTCCACCGGGACGGTCGACAGATACGCAGTATTTT. This translates into CASSLAPPGRSTDTQYF.

Ten or more counts support this clonotype. The chain is built from TRBV4-1 and TRBJ1-2; D unclear. The CDR3 loop spans 15 amino acids. Germline CDR1 MGHRA, CDR2 YSYEKL. Deletions cut 1 base from V and 6 bases from J, with 15 bases between. CDR3 nucleotides: TGCGCCAGCAGCCAAGTCTCCCCTCCGTTGGATGGCTACACCTTC. Its protein is CASSQVSPPLDGYTF.

This chain joins TRBV3-1 and TRBJ2-1; 11 bases match TRBD2. J gave up 8 bases and V 1 base, and 10 bases lay outside the gene matches. The germline CDR1 and CDR2 sequences are LGHDT and YNNKEL (reference sequence). The CDR3 extends over 17 amino acids. CDR3 in amino acids: CASSQGLAGGLLDEQFF. DNA for the CDR3: TGTGCCAGCAGCCAAGGTCTAGCGGGAGGCCTCCTCGATGAGCAGTTCTTC.

This clonotype occurred many times. V usage is TRBV10-3 and J usage is TRBJ1-2; no firm D call. Trimming removed 3 bases from V and 8 bases from J, with 16 bases in between. The CDR3 length is 14 residues. CDR1 and CDR2 (germline): ENHRY, SYGVKD. The DNA of the CDR3 is TGTGCCATCAGTGAATACGAGGGTTATGGGGGCTACACCTTC. Its protein product is CAISEYEGYGGYTF.

This clonotype occurred many times. The chain links TRBV6-2 or TRBV6-3 to TRBJ1-1, with 10 bases that match TRBD1. The V and J ends lost 5 bases and 9 bases, in that order; junction bases with no gene match: 15. This CDR3 has 16 residues. Germline assignment: CDR1 MNHEY and CDR2 SVGEGT. The CDR3 DNA follows: TGTGCCAGCAGTGACCCCGGGACAGGGGATGGACCTAAAGCTTTCTTT. This encodes CASSDPGTGDGPKAFF.

This chain connects TRBV7-2 to TRBJ2-7; D is perhaps TRBD1 (5 bases). The CDR3 has 12 amino acids. Germline CDR1 is SGHTA and CDR2 is FQGNSA. The V end lost 6 bases, the J end lost 7 bases, and 13 bases lay between the germline ends. This CDR3 reads CASRYSSGEQYF. Written as DNA, the CDR3 is TGTGCCAGCAGGTACAGCTCAGGGGAGCAGTACTTC.

This clonotype was observed many times. The rearrangement joins TRBV10-3 to TRBJ1-1, with 7 positions matching TRBD1. The CDR3 totals 13 residues. V lost 10 bases to trimming and J lost 1 base; unmatched junction nucleotides: 6. CDR1 ENHRY and CDR2 SYGVKD come from the germline V gene. CDR3 nucleotide sequence: TGTGCCACCGGAAGACAGGGGAACACTGAAGCTTTCTTT. It translates to CATGRQGNTEAFF.

The chain has TRBV6-2 or TRBV6-3 and TRBJ2-5; 9 nucleotides agree with TRBD2. Germline CDR1 and CDR2: MNHEY and SVGEGT. This CDR3 has 17 residues. The ends lost 6 bases at V and 1 base at J; junction bases unmatched: 12. The CDR3 is CASSGRRSGRSQETQYF. As DNA, the CDR3 is TGTGCCAGCAGCGGGAGGCGTAGCGGGAGATCCCAAGAGACCCAGTACTTC.

This clonotype was detected many times. The gene calls are TRBV2 and TRBJ1-2; D gene unclear. The length of the CDR3 is 13 residues. Germline CDR1 SNHLY, CDR2 FYNNEI. Trimming removed 6 bases from V and 6 bases from J, with 14 bases in between. The CDR3 nucleotides are TGTGCCAGCAGCCTGAAGGCTGAAAATGGCTACACCTTC. Translated: CASSLKAENGYTF.